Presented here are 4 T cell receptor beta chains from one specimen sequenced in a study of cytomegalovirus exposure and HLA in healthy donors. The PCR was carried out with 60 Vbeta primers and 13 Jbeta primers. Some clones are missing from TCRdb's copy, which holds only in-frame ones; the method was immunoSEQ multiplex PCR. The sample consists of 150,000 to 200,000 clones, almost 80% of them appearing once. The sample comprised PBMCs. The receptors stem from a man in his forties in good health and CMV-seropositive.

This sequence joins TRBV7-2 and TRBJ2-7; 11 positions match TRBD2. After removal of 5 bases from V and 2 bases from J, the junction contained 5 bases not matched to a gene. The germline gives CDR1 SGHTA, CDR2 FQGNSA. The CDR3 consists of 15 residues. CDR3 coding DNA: TGTGCCAGCAGCCCGACTAGCGGGGCCCCCTACGAGCAGTACTTC. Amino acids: CASSPTSGAPYEQYF.

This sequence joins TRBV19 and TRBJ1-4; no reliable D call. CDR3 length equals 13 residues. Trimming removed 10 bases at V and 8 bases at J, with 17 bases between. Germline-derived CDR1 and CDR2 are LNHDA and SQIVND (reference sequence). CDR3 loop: CATRPTPGEKLFF. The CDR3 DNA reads TGTGCCACCCGTCCGACCCCCGGGGAAAAACTGTTTTTT.

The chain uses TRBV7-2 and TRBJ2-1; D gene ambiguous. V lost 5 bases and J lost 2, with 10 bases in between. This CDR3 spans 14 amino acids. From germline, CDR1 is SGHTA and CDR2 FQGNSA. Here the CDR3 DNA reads TGTGCCAGCAGCCCTGCGCTCACCTACAATGAGCAGTTCTTC. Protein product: CASSPALTYNEQFF.

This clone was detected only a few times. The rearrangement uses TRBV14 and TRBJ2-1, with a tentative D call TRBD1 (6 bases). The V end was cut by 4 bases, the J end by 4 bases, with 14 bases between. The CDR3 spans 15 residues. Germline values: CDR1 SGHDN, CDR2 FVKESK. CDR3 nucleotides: TGTGCCAGCAGCCTCCACCCTGGACAGTACAATGAGCAGTTCTTC. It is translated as CASSLHPGQYNEQFF.